The entry below gives a single T cell receptor beta chain sequence along with its context. Its target antigen remains unknown. No per-base quality is available; no much larger clone lies one base away. Using the deep immunoSEQ assay, multiplex PCR amplified TCR CDR3 regions from genomic DNA. Extracted genomic DNA from each cell subset was spread evenly across all wells of several immunoSEQ 96-well plates, with each plate serving as a replicate. Each replicate PCR for sorted subsets received 200 ng genomic DNA, equal to 28,000 or so T cell genomes. Purified libraries were measured with a Qubit 3.0 fluorometer, size-checked on a Bioanalyzer 2100, and measured again with the KAPA Library Quantification kit. Every immunoSEQ 96-well plate was sequenced on a dedicated single-read 150-cycle Illumina NextSeq 550 flow cell. As for the original processing: Because only junctional sequences without quality scores were contained in the immunoSEQ output, filtering matching that applied to full-length reads could not be performed. To assign V/J genes and CDR3, sequences were annotated using PyIR, a Python wrapper for IgBLAST v1.9, with IMGT germline references. Reads were removed for weak V/J assignments (E-value above 1e-6), missing CDR3, stop codons, out-of-frame junctions, or ambiguous translated residues. A V3J clonotype was defined by an identical inferred V gene, J gene, and CDR3 amino acid sequence. To compute the percentage overlap between repertoires, the number of shared unique clonotypes was divided by the size of the smaller repertoire. RTK rarefaction, the Chao1 estimator, and Recon v2.1 estimates of unobserved clonotypes were used to assess repertoire richness. For all TCRbeta clonotypes obtained by the gDNA method from a few donors, generation probabilities were computed with OLGA. The table was pulled from immuneACCESS by TCRdb, which kept in-frame rearrangements only. Such tables lose some clones; where checked, under half of the loss comes from unresolved V genes, and the rest has no known cause. D and trimming come from the DNA, and the V and J calls and clone size come from that table. In all, the sample holds millions of clones, and approximately 92% of those were seen once. 0.11% to 0.15% of the sample goes to the ten largest clones.

The germline V end is reduced by 4 bases and the J end by 10 bases; junction bases left unmatched: 10. The germline V gene encodes CDR1 SGHRS and CDR2 YFSETQ. The CDR3, from cysteine to phenylalanine, totals 14 residues. Of all the DNA, just the CDR3 is kept, 42 bases in frame from base 1. The data are from a study of shared clonotypes between healthy human individuals (dated by TCRdb to about 2020). Regarding the research as a whole: The cohort comprised a couple of women and three men aged 18 to 49 years. For each donor, CD4 naive and CD4 memory were each given three plates, CD8 naive was given two plates, and CD8 memory was given one plate. To estimate repertoire size and how much clonotypes are shared between individuals, the study performed deep sequencing of blood TCR repertoires from roughly five healthy adults. To increase sequencing depth and limit assay-specific biases, different laboratories used diverse techniques to prepare libraries and sequence TCR repertoires. Between about 0.8 and 9.5 billion PBMCs per donor were obtained by leukapheresis. Study-wide conclusions, independent of this receptor: Larger estimated clonotype richness was generally found for naive subsets than for memory subsets. Sampling was restricted to blood, and TCR repertoires in tissues likely differ from the TCR repertoires found in blood. Incomplete sequencing was indicated by rarefaction of sorted-subset datasets, despite the large sequencing depth. Sharing across a handful of donors was observed for about 5% of naive CD4, 3% to 3.5% of naive CD8, over 2% of memory CD4, and about 0.4% of memory CD8 clonotypes. The small number of donors limited the genetic and exposure-history diversity represented. Clonotypes shared by all four sorted-subset donors showed higher generation probabilities than non-shared clonotypes. Pairwise subsampling indicated that sequencing depth was expected to affect the degree of clonotype sharing among donors.

Healthy HIV-negative adults with no recently reported acute infections or vaccinations were included as donors. Only Caucasian adults living in Nashville, Tennessee, USA were represented among the donors. CD4+ T cells were enriched by magnetic negative selection; naive cells were then positively selected on CD45RA, and the negative fraction formed the memory subset. Blood was collected by leukapheresis, and PBMCs were isolated by Ficoll-Histopaque density gradient centrifugation and then cryopreserved in liquid nitrogen vapor phase. Analytical flow cytometry was used to check the purity and quantity of every magnetically sorted T cell population. Genomic DNA was isolated from each sorted fraction and quantified by UV absorbance on a Nanodrop 2000c.

The material sequenced was naive CD4+ T cells sorted from blood. The cell subset or site label, as the study defines it: CD45RA+ positively selected. This receptor was obtained from a man aged 18 to 35 in good health. The chain uses TRBV5-1 and TRBJ2-1; TRBD2 aligns with 8 central bases. The CDR3 region has the sequence CASSGGLVAEEQFF. The sequence in DNA is TGCGCCAGCAGCGGGGGACTAGTCGCGGAAGAGCAGTTCTTC.